This is a list of T cell receptor beta chains from one sample in a study of identical twins. TCRdb used MiXCR to reprocess the 5' RACE reads, holding one entry per CDR3 protein. The sample lists 550,000 to 700,000 distinct CDR3 sequences; approximately 9.6% were seen once. This sample also appeared in a second study, on yellow fever vaccine responses in identical twins.

Sample: PBMCs. The receptor source for this set is a woman aged 18-30 years in good health. The conserved cysteine and the conserved F or W are not part of the CDR3 here. Size is stated for part of the rows, as once, few or many counts, or as a class when the clone is expanded.

cdr3_aa	j_call	clone_size	v_call
ASKEGWVMDNEQF	TRBJ2-1	.	TRBV2
ASSRDPPREQF	TRBJ2-1	.	TRBV14
ASSVDGNTGELF	TRBJ2-2	.	TRBV5-1
ASSDIAGELF	TRBJ2-2	many	TRBV6-4
ASSQDGRAYEQY	TRBJ2-7	many	TRBV4-3
ASSQDRGSYYGYT	TRBJ1-2	many	TRBV4-1
ASSFGTSGSGEQY	TRBJ2-7	.	TRBV5-1
ASRKDLVYEQC	TRBJ2-7	few	TRBV2
SVEIGGNGELF	TRBJ2-2	many	TRBV29-1
ASSLGGAEQY	TRBJ2-7	few	TRBV6-2/TRBV6-3
ASSSSRVNYEQY	TRBJ2-7	few	TRBV6-2/TRBV6-3
ASSLNREDETQY	TRBJ2-5	few	TRBV7-7
ASSLGSGTSDTQY	TRBJ2-3	few	TRBV7-7
ASRGTGGHSPLH	TRBJ1-6	few	TRBV6-1
AGRTGVTDTQY	TRBJ2-3	.	TRBV19
ASSSGQLYNEQF	TRBJ2-1	few	TRBV12-3/TRBV12-4
ASSGTLGRDYEQY	TRBJ2-7	.	TRBV5-1
ASSLTGIGSYNEQF	TRBJ2-1	many	TRBV6-4
ASSSPDTGVYGYT	TRBJ1-2	few	TRBV7-6
ASSPWGGTGYT	TRBJ1-2	many	TRBV5-6
ASSLDGASSYEQY	TRBJ2-7	many	TRBV5-1
ASSLVGTGQF	TRBJ2-1	many	TRBV5-1
SARGGGGTDTQY	TRBJ2-3	.	TRBV20-1
GFKGLAGGGSAETQY	TRBJ2-5	.	TRBV29-1
ASNPGGKISYEQY	TRBJ2-7	many	TRBV5-1
SARVPGAYEQY	TRBJ2-7	.	TRBV20-1
ASSLAQGQNEQF	TRBJ2-1	few	TRBV5-6
ASSPWDRGGNNEQF	TRBJ2-1	.	TRBV6-1
SALESDRETYEQY	TRBJ2-7	few	TRBV20-1
ASSARGQGATKETQY	TRBJ2-5	few	TRBV3-1
ASSLTGSGTYEQY	TRBJ2-7	.	TRBV27
SAMGLAGAYEQY	TRBJ2-7	.	TRBV20-1
SARTAGGSYEQY	TRBJ2-7	few	TRBV20-1
ASSQDRGWNTEAF	TRBJ1-1	few	TRBV2
ASSPLGSSGYEQY	TRBJ2-7	.	TRBV18
ASSNRQTATNEKLF	TRBJ1-4	many	TRBV16
ASSPDSLGPYEQY	TRBJ2-7	few	TRBV7-2
SVARLADYNEQF	TRBJ2-1	many	TRBV20-1
ASRETGFVAAF	TRBJ1-1	few	TRBV12-3/TRBV12-4
ASSLAVLAGGFSYNEQF	TRBJ2-1	few	TRBV5-1